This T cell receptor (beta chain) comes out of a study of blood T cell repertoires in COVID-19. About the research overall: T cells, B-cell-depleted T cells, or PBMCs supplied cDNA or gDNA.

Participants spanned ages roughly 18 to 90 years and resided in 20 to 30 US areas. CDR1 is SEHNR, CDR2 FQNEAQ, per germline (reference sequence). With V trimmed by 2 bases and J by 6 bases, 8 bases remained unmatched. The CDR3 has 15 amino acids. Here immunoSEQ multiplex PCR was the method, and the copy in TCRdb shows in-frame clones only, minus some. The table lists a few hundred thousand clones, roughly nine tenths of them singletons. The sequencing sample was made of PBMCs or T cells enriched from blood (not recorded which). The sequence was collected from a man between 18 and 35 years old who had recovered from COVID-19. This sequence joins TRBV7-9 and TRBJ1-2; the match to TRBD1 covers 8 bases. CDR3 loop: CASSLITGGVNGYTF. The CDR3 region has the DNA TGTGCCAGCAGCTTAATAACAGGGGGGGTTAATGGCTACACCTTC.